Presented here are 22 T cell receptor beta chains from one specimen sequenced in a study of post-analysis software for immune sequencing data. Findings of the study overall: Roughly five TRBV segments were more frequent in patients than controls; TRBV5-6, TRBV5-1 and TRBV20-1 belonged to this group.

cDNA libraries of TCR beta carried unique molecular identifiers. TCRdb ran MiXCR on the PCR reads and lists one entry per CDR3 protein. The sample has 650,000 to 900,000 distinct CDR3 sequences, just over 45% seen once. No antigen has been identified for these receptors. Sequencing was performed on blood. All receptors come from a girl aged 10 to 17 with multiple sclerosis.

The chain combines TRBV27 with TRBJ1-2; TRBD1 aligns across 10 bases. Germline V lookup: CDR1 MNHEY, CDR2 SMNVEV (reference sequence). The CDR3 totals 16 residues. V was pared by 4 bases and J by 5 bases, with 10 bases of the junction left unmatched. This CDR3 reads CASSSRQGAVWYGYTF. CDR3 DNA sequence: TGTGCCAGCAGTTCCCGACAGGGGGCCGTCTGGTATGGCTACACCTTC.

The DNA for the CDR3 is TGTGCCAGCAGCCGACTAGCGGGAGACGAGCAGTACTTC. It yields the protein CASSRLAGDEQYF. The gene calls are TRBV3-1 and TRBJ2-5, with 12 bases identical to TRBD2. The J call is in doubt because the DNA end fits TRBJ2-7 better. The CDR3 spans 13 residues. From germline, CDR1 is LGHDT and CDR2 YNNKEL (reference sequence).

The chain has TRBV12-3 or TRBV12-4 and TRBJ1-2; no firm D call. This CDR3 is built from 13 residues. Between the trimmed V and J ends, which lost 6 bases and 1 base, there was a span of 9 bases. The CDR3 reads CASSPVLNYGYTF. The DNA for the CDR3 is TGTGCCAGCAGCCCCGTCCTTAACTATGGCTACACCTTC.

This clonotype was observed a single time. The CDR3, as DNA: TGTGCCAGCAGCCAAGAAGGATTATACCGGGACAGGGCTTACGAGCAGTACTTC. Translated, it gives CASSQEGLYRDRAYEQYF. V usage is TRBV3-1 and J usage is TRBJ2-7; 9 bases fit TRBD1. Losses at the gene ends were 0 bases for V and 4 bases for J; bases not matched to a gene: 13. CDR1 is LGHDT and CDR2 is YNNKEL in the germline V gene (reference sequence). The CDR3 spans 18 residues.

This chain uses TRBV28 with TRBJ2-2; D unclear. Per the germline V gene, CDR1 is MDHEN and CDR2 is SYDVKM. This CDR3 spans 15 amino acids. The V and J ends lost 2 bases and 2 bases respectively, with 9 bases between them. CDR3 sequence reads: CASSLGPQNTGELFF. The CDR3, as DNA: TGTGCCAGCAGTTTAGGTCCACAAAACACCGGGGAGCTGTTTTTT.

This clonotype appeared a few times. The chain employs TRBV4-2 and TRBJ2-3; TRBD2 matches at 7 bases. The germline V gene has CDR1 LGHNA and CDR2 YNFKEQ. The CDR3 is 16 amino acids. V dropped 2 bases and J dropped 5; count of bases not matched to a gene: 10. The CDR3 DNA follows: TGTGCCAGCAGCCAATTGGGCGGGAGTGTCCAAGATACGCAGTATTTT. Amino acid sequence: CASSQLGGSVQDTQYF.

This clonotype was found a few times. J is TRBJ1-2 and V is TRBV29-1, with D possibly TRBD1 on 6 matching bases. The CDR3 length is 12 residues. V lost 6 bases and J lost 4, with 12 bases in between. Germline CDR1 and CDR2: SQVTM and ANQGSEA. In DNA, the CDR3 is TGCAGCGTGGGACATAGTCTCTATGGCTACACCTTC. The encoded protein is CSVGHSLYGYTF.

V is TRBV5-1 and J is TRBJ2-7; a possible D gene is TRBD2 (6 bases). The germline gives CDR1 SGHRS, CDR2 YFSETQ. The CDR3 spans 14 residues. V lost 4 bases and J 3 bases, leaving 14 bases between the germline ends. DNA of the CDR3: TGCGCCAGCAGCATGCCGGGACTTTACTACGAGCAGTACTTC. Protein sequence: CASSMPGLYYEQYF.

The CDR3 spells CASNAFGLFYEQYF. The CDR3 DNA reads TGTGCCAGCAACGCCTTCGGGCTTTTCTACGAGCAGTACTTC. V and J are TRBV12-3 or TRBV12-4 and TRBJ2-7; no firm D call. Trimming left V 7 bases short and J 3 bases short, with 16 bases between. CDR3 length equals 14 residues.

This clonotype has more than one count but fewer than ten. The chain recombines TRBV13 with TRBJ2-5; a possible D gene is TRBD2 (5 bases). Per germline, CDR1 PRHDT and CDR2 FYEKMQ (reference sequence). This CDR3 comprises 17 residues. Between the trimmed V and J ends, which lost 2 bases and 3 bases, there was a span of 19 bases. In DNA, the CDR3 is TGTGCCAGCAGCTTAACCGGGATCTGGTCCTCGAAAGAGACCCAGTACTTC. Translated: CASSLTGIWSSKETQYF.

The rearrangement uses TRBV4-2 and TRBJ2-5, with 7 bases that match TRBD1. The DNA end lines up better with TRBJ2-7; the J call may be wrong. This CDR3 region has 15 residues. CDR1 is LGHNA and CDR2 is YNFKEQ in the germline V gene. The DNA of the CDR3 is TGTGCCAGCAGCCAAGGAGAAGGGGGCTCGTACGAGCAGTACTTC. This gives the protein CASSQGEGGSYEQYF.

The chain combines TRBV6-1 with TRBJ2-1; 8 bases match TRBD1. This CDR3 has 16 residues. Unmatched junction bases numbered 11, after V lost 8 bases and J lost 2 bases. Germline V gene lookup returns CDR1 MNHNS and CDR2 SASEGT. As DNA, the CDR3 is TGTGCCAGCTACCTCATGTCAGGGGGCGCCTACAATGAGCAGTTCTTC. Translated, it gives CASYLMSGGAYNEQFF.

This chain joins TRBV29-1 and TRBJ2-3, with unresolved D. The V end lost 5 bases, the J end lost 2 bases, and 8 bases lay between the germline ends. Germline V gives CDR1 SQVTM, CDR2 ANQGSEA. The CDR3 extends over 12 amino acids. CDR3 protein: CSVLGVTDTQYF. The CDR3 DNA reads as TGCAGCGTTTTAGGTGTCACAGATACGCAGTATTTT.

The chain has TRBV29-1 and TRBJ2-7; D perhaps matches TRBD2 (6 bases). The germline V and J ends were trimmed by 5 bases and 2 bases, with 13 bases remaining between them. The CDR3 has 13 amino acids. Germline values: CDR1 SQVTM, CDR2 ANQGSEA. The CDR3 loop reads CSVLGLGAYEQYF. CDR3 bases: TGCAGCGTTTTGGGACTGGGGGCCTACGAGCAGTACTTC.

The chain couples TRBV20-1 to TRBJ1-1; 7 positions agree with TRBD1. The CDR3 consists of 14 residues. Germline V lookup: CDR1 DFQATT, CDR2 SNEGSKA (reference sequence). This chain's CDR3 is CITKDRLVGGEAFF. CDR3 in DNA: TGCATTACGAAGGACAGGCTCGTGGGGGGGGAAGCTTTCTTT.

This clonotype turned up a few times. The chain couples TRBV6-1 to TRBJ2-7, with TRBD1 matching 8 bases. The CDR3 has 13 amino acids. With 9 bases clipped from V and 0 bases from J, the junction kept 4 bases outside the gene matches. Germline CDR1 and CDR2: MNHNS and SASEGT. The CDR3 nucleotides are TGTGCCAGTCGACAGGGGATCTCCTACGAGCAGTACTTC. Its protein is CASRQGISYEQYF.

The rearrangement links TRBV7-9 to TRBJ2-7, with 7 bases that match TRBD1. The CDR3 covers 16 residues. Germline assignment: CDR1 SEHNR and CDR2 FQNEAQ (reference sequence). After removal of 4 bases from V and 3 bases from J, the junction contained 12 bases not matched to a gene. The CDR3 here is CASSSRTGEEGYEQYF. Here the CDR3 DNA reads TGTGCCAGCAGCTCGAGAACAGGGGAAGAGGGCTACGAGCAGTACTTC.

This clonotype was picked up many times. The chain is built from TRBV9 and TRBJ2-3, with 10 bases identical to TRBD2. Germline V gives CDR1 SGDLS, CDR2 YYNGEE. The CDR3 totals 13 residues. V was pared by 7 bases and J by 3 bases, with 2 bases of the junction left unmatched. As DNA, the CDR3 is TGTGCCAGCGGACTAGCGGTAACAGATACGCAGTATTTT. It translates to CASGLAVTDTQYF. Based on the CDR3 plus reference TRBV9 and TRBJ2-3, the full variable domain is DSGVTQTPKHLITATGQRVTLRCSPRSGDLSVYWYQQSLDQGLQFLIQYYNGEERAKGNILERFSAQQFPDLHSELNLSSLELGDSALYFCASGLAVTDTQYFGPGTRLTVL.

The chain joins TRBV12-3 or TRBV12-4 to TRBJ1-2, with D possibly TRBD1 on 5 matching bases. Trimming removed 2 bases from V and 2 bases from J, with 6 bases in between. The CDR3 loop spans 13 amino acids. The CDR3 reads CASSLRDNYGYTF. The CDR3 nucleotides are TGTGCCAGCAGTTTAAGGGACAACTATGGCTACACCTTC.

The CDR3 protein is CATSRDVGSYGTQYF. The CDR3 nucleotides are TGTGCCACCAGCAGAGATGTTGGTAGTTATGGGACCCAGTACTTC. The chain uses TRBV15 and TRBJ2-5, with unresolved D. V dropped 0 bases and J dropped 7 bases, with 15 bases sitting between them. This CDR3 comprises 15 residues. The germline CDR1 and CDR2 sequences are LNHNV and YYDKDF (reference sequence).

Details on this clonotype: One end of the junction varies from germline; a read error may be responsible. The chain couples TRBV6-5 to TRBJ2-6; D possibly uses TRBD1 or TRBD2 (6 bases each). The CDR3 runs to 15 residues. Germline-derived CDR1 and CDR2 are MNHEY and SVGAGI. CDR3 region: CASSRRVWGANVRTF. CDR3 bases: TGTGCCAGCAGTAGAAGGGTGTGGGGGGCCAACGTCCGGACTTTC.

V and J are TRBV6-5 and TRBJ2-1, with TRBD2 identical over 7 bases. J gave up 9 bases and V 4 bases, and 21 bases lay outside the gene matches. CDR1 is MNHEY and CDR2 is SVGAGI in the germline V gene. This CDR3 is built from 18 residues. CDR3 sequence reads: CASSSTSSSSSWKSEQFF. The CDR3 DNA sequence: TGTGCCAGCAGTTCGACTAGCTCGTCGTCGTCGTGGAAAAGTGAGCAGTTCTTC.